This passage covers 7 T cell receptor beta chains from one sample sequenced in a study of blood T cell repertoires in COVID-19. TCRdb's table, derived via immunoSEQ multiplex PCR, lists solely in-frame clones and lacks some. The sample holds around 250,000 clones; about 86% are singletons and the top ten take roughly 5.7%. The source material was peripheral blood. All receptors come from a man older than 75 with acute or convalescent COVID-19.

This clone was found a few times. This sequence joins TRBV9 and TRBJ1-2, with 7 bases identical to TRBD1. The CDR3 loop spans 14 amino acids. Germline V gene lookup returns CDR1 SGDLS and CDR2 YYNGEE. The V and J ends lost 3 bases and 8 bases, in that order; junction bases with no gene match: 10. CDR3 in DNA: TGTGCCAGCAGCGCAGCAGGGGGAGAGGGGGGCTACACCTTC. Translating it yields CASSAAGGEGGYTF.

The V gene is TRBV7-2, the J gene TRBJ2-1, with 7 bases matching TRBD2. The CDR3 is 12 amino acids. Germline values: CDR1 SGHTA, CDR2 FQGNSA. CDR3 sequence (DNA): TGTGCAACAGGACTAGTAGACCATGAGCAGTTCTTC. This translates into CATGLVDHEQFF.

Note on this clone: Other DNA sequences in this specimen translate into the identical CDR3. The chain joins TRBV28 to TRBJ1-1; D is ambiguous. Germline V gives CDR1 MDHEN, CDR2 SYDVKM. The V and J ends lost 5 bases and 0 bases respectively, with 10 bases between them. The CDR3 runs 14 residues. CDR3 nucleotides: TGTGCCAGCAGTCGACGAGGAATGAACACTGAAGCTTTCTTT. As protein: CASSRRGMNTEAFF.

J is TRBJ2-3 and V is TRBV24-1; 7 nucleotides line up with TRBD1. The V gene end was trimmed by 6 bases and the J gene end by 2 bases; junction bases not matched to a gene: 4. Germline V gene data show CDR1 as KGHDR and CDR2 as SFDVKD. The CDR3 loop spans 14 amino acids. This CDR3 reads CATSWTGDTDTQYF. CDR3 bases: TGTGCCACCAGTTGGACAGGTGACACAGATACGCAGTATTTT.

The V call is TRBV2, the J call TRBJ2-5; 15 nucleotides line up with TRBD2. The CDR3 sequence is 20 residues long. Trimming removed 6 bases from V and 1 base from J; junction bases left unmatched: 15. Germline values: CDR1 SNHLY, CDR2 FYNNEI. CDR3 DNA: TGTGCCAGCAGATCCGGGACTAGCGGGGGGCCGACGTCTGTCCAAGAGACCCAGTACTTC. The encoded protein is CASRSGTSGGPTSVQETQYF.

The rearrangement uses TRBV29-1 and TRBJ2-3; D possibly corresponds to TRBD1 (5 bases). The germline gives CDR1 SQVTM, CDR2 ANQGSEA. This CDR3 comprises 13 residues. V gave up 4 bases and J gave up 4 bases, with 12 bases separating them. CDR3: CSVASRVPDTQYF. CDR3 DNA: TGCAGCGTTGCATCCAGGGTGCCAGATACGCAGTATTTT.

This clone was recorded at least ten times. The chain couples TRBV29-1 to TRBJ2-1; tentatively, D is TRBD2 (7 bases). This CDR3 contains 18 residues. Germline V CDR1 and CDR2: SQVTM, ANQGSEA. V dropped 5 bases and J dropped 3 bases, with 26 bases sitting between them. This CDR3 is CSVYGRGAGSFHYNEQFF. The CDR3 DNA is TGCAGCGTTTACGGCCGGGGGGCGGGATCTTTTCACTACAATGAGCAGTTCTTC.